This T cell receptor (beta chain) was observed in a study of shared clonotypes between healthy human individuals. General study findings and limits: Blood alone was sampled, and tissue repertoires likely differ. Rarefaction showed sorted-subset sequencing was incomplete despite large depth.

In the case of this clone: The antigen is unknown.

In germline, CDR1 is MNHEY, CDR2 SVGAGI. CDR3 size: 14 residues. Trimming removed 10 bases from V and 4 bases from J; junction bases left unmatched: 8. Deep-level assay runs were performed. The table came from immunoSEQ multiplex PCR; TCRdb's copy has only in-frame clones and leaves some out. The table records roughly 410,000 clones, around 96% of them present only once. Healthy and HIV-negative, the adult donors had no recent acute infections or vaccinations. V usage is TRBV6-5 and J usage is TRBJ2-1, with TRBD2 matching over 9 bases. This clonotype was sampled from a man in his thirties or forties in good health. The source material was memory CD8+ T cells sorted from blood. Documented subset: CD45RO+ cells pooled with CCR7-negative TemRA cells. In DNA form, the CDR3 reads TGTGCCACCTCTCTAGCGGGACCATACAATGAGCAGTTCTTC. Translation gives CATSLAGPYNEQFF.